This T cell receptor beta chain came from a study of CD8+ T cells in alopecia areata. Study-level findings and limits: Higher clonality was seen in lesional scalp than in normal scalp, especially in alopecia totalis/universalis.

Germline loops: CDR1 GTSNPN, CDR2 SVGIG (reference sequence). The CDR3 is made up of 14 amino acids. V was trimmed by 5 bases and J by 6 bases, leaving 14 bases between them. This clone was seen once. The antigen is undetermined. Following RNA extraction, reverse transcription yielded cDNA that acted as the sequencing template. Clones were read by immunoSEQ multiplex PCR, and TCRdb kept only the in-frame ones, dropping some. The sample lists about 190,000 clones, around three fifths occurring once. Treatment denoted: oral pan-JAK inhibitor, 5-10 mg twice daily. The sequences come from CD4+ T cells sorted from blood, collected at week 24, from a patient treated with tofacitinib. The source is a human donor with alopecia areata. The rearrangement joins TRBV30 to TRBJ1-6; maybe TRBD1 (6 bases). CDR3 protein: CAWGGDRTNSPLHF. The DNA of the CDR3 is TGTGCCTGGGGGGGCGACAGGACTAATTCACCCCTCCACTTT.